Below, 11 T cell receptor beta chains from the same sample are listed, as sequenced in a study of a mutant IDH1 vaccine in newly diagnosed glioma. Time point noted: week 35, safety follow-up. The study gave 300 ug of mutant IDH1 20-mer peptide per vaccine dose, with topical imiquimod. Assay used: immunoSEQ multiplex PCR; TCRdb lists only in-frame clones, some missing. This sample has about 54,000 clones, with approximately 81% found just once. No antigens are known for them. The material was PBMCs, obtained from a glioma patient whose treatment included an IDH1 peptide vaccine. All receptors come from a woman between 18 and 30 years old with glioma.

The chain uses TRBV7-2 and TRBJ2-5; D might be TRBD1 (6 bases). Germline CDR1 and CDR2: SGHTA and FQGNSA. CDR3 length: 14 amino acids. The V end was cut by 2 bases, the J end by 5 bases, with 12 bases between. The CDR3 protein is CASSLRRGMETQYF. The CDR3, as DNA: TGTGCCAGCAGCTTAAGAAGGGGGATGGAGACCCAGTACTTC.

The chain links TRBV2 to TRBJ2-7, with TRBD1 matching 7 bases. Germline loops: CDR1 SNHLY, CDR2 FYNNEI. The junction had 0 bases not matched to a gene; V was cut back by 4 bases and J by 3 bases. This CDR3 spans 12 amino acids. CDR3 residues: CASSGDSYEQYF. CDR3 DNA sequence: TGTGCCAGCAGTGGGGACAGCTACGAGCAGTACTTC.

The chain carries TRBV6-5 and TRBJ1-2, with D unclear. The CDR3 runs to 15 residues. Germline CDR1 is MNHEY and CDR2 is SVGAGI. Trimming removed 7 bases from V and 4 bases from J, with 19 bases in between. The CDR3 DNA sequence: TGTGCCAGCAATCGCCGGGCAGTGCCAAGCTATGGCTACACCTTC. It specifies CASNRRAVPSYGYTF.

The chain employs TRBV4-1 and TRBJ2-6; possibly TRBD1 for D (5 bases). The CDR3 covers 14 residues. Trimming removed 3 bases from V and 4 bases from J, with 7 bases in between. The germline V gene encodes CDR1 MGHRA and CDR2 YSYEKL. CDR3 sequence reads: CASSQDTGANVLTF. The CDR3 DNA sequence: TGCGCCAGCAGCCAGGACACCGGGGCCAACGTCCTGACTTTC.

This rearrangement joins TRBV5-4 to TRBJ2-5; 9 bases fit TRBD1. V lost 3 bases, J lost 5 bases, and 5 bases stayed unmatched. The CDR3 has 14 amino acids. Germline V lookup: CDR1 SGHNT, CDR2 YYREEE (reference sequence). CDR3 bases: TGTGCCAGCAGCTCCGGACAGGGGAGGGAGACCCAGTACTTC. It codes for CASSSGQGRETQYF.

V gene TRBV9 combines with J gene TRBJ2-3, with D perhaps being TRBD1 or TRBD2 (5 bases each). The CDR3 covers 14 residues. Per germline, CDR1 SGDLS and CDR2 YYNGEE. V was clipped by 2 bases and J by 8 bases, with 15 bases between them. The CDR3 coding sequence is TGTGCCAGCAGCGTGGGAACGGGACGGGGTACGCAGTATTTT. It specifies CASSVGTGRGTQYF.

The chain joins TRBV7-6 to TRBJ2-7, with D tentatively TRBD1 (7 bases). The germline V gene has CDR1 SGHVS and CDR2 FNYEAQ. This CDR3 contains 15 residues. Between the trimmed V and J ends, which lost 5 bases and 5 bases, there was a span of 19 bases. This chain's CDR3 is CASSPRGRGAHEQYF. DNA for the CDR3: TGTGCCAGCAGCCCGAGGGGCAGGGGGGCCCACGAGCAGTACTTC. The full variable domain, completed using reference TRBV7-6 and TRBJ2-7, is GAGVSQSPRYKVTKRGQDVALRCDPISGHVSLYWYRQALGQGPEFLTYFNYEAQQDKSGLPNDRFSAERPEGSISTLTIQRTEQRDSAMYRCASSPRGRGAHEQYFGPGTRLTVT.

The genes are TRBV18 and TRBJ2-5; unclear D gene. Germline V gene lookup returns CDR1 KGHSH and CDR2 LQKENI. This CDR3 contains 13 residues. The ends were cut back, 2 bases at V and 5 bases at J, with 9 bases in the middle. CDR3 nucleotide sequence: TGTGCCAGCTCACCAGAGGCCGCGGAGACCCAGTACTTC. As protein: CASSPEAAETQYF.

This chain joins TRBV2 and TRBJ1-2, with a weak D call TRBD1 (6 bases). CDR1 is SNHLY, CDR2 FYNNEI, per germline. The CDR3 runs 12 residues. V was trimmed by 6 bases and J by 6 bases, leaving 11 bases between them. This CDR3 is CASRTGRNGYTF. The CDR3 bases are TGTGCCAGCAGAACAGGGAGGAATGGCTACACCTTC.

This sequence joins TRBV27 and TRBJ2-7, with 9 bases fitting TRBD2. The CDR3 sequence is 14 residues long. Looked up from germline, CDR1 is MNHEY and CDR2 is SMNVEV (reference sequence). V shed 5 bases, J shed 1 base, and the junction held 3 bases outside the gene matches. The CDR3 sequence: CASSGTSLSYEQYF. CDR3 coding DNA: TGTGCCAGCAGTGGGACTAGCCTTTCCTACGAGCAGTACTTC.

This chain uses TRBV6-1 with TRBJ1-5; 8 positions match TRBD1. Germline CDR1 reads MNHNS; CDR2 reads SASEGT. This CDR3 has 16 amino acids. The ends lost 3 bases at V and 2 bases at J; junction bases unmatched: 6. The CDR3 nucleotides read TGTGCCAGCAGTGAGGCAGGGGGCTCTGGCAATCAGCCCCAGCATTTT. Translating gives CASSEAGGSGNQPQHF.